A selection of T cell receptor beta chains follows, all from one sample in a study of beta chain features in type 1 diabetes. Repertoires were generated with immunoSEQ multiplex PCR, while TCRdb's copy carries only in-frame clones and drops some. Of around 13,000 clones detected, approximately 47% appear once; the ten largest clones hold over 0.95%. Material: stem cell memory CD4+ T cells from blood. Every receptor here comes from a young man in good health. Both conserved end residues are part of each CDR3. The order of the fields is D gene, J gene, clone size, V gene, CDR3 protein, CDR3 DNA. D genes are given only for firm matches. Size is omitted from some rows. Given values are once, few, many or a class for expanded clones.

D gene: TRBD1; J gene: TRBJ2-1; clone size: -; V gene: TRBV11-2; CDR3 protein: CASSRRQGAPYNEQFF; CDR3 DNA: TGTGCCAGCAGCAGACGACAGGGGGCCCCCTACAATGAGCAGTTCTTC
D gene: -; J gene: TRBJ2-1; clone size: once; V gene: TRBV5-4; CDR3 protein: CASSLGGRLGAVEQFF; CDR3 DNA: TGTGCCAGCAGCTTGGGGGGGCGATTGGGGGCGGTTGAGCAGTTCTTC
D gene: TRBD2; J gene: TRBJ2-3; clone size: -; V gene: TRBV2; CDR3 protein: CASSDREAGLGDTQYF; CDR3 DNA: TGTGCCAGCAGTGATAGGGAAGCGGGGCTTGGAGATACGCAGTATTTT
D gene: -; J gene: TRBJ2-5; clone size: -; V gene: TRBV30; CDR3 protein: CAWSSGRYQETQYF; CDR3 DNA: TGTGCCTGGAGCTCAGGGAGGTACCAAGAGACCCAGTACTTC
D gene: TRBD1; J gene: TRBJ1-4; clone size: -; V gene: TRBV2; CDR3 protein: CASTEGGISNEKLFF; CDR3 DNA: TGTGCCAGCACTGAAGGGGGCATATCTAATGAAAAACTGTTTTTT
D gene: -; J gene: TRBJ2-7; clone size: few; V gene: TRBV13; CDR3 protein: CASSFPGGAYEQYF; CDR3 DNA: TGTGCCAGCAGCTTCCCAGGAGGGGCATACGAGCAGTACTTC
D gene: -; J gene: TRBJ2-5; clone size: -; V gene: TRBV11-3; CDR3 protein: CASSLGGSGRQETQYF; CDR3 DNA: TGTGCCAGCAGCTTAGGGGGAAGTGGGAGACAAGAGACCCAGTACTTC
D gene: -; J gene: TRBJ1-5; clone size: -; V gene: TRBV7-2; CDR3 protein: CASLGCNQPQHF; CDR3 DNA: TGTGCCAGCCTAGGATGCAATCAGCCCCAGCATTTT
D gene: TRBD1; J gene: TRBJ1-2; clone size: -; V gene: TRBV2; CDR3 protein: CASSVDRGGYGYTF; CDR3 DNA: TGTGCCAGCAGTGTGGACAGGGGTGGCTATGGCTACACCTTC
D gene: TRBD2; J gene: TRBJ2-1; clone size: -; V gene: TRBV7-8; CDR3 protein: CASSLRGGSRFF; CDR3 DNA: TGTGCCAGCAGCTTGCGGGGGGGGTCTCGGTTCTTC
D gene: TRBD1; J gene: TRBJ2-3; clone size: -; V gene: TRBV4-1; CDR3 protein: CASSSQGATWDTQYF; CDR3 DNA: TGCGCCAGCAGCTCACAGGGGGCGACTTGGGATACGCAGTATTTT
D gene: TRBD1; J gene: TRBJ1-5; clone size: -; V gene: TRBV19; CDR3 protein: CASSPGDRSYSNQPQHF; CDR3 DNA: TGTGCCAGTAGTCCCGGGGACAGGTCGTATAGCAATCAGCCCCAGCATTTT
D gene: TRBD1; J gene: TRBJ2-1; clone size: -; V gene: TRBV27; CDR3 protein: CASSFWTGENEQFF; CDR3 DNA: TGTGCCAGCAGTTTCTGGACAGGGGAGAATGAGCAGTTCTTC
D gene: -; J gene: TRBJ2-5; clone size: few; V gene: TRBV10-3; CDR3 protein: CAISEQGTGETQYF; CDR3 DNA: TGTGCCATCAGTGAACAGGGTACGGGGGAGACCCAGTACTTC
D gene: -; J gene: TRBJ2-1; clone size: -; V gene: TRBV14; CDR3 protein: CASSRRTDSSHNEQFF; CDR3 DNA: TGTGCCAGCAGCCGAAGGACTGACTCCTCACACAATGAGCAGTTCTTC
D gene: TRBD1; J gene: TRBJ1-2; clone size: -; V gene: TRBV9; CDR3 protein: CASSLKTGGADGGYTF; CDR3 DNA: TGTGCCAGCAGCCTCAAAACAGGGGGCGCCGATGGCGGCTACACCTTC
D gene: TRBD1; J gene: TRBJ2-3; clone size: few; V gene: TRBV5-5; CDR3 protein: CASSNWGTGITDTQYF; CDR3 DNA: TGTGCCAGCAGCAATTGGGGGACAGGTATTACAGATACGCAGTATTTT
D gene: TRBD1; J gene: TRBJ1-4; clone size: few; V gene: TRBV6-6; CDR3 protein: CASSWTGGAVNEKLFF; CDR3 DNA: TGTGCCAGCAGTTGGACAGGGGGCGCGGTTAATGAAAAACTGTTTTTT
D gene: -; J gene: TRBJ2-2; clone size: -; V gene: TRBV6-4; CDR3 protein: CASSDSGDTGELFF; CDR3 DNA: TGTGCCAGCAGTGACTCAGGGGACACCGGGGAGCTGTTTTTT
D gene: -; J gene: TRBJ1-2; clone size: -; V gene: TRBV9; CDR3 protein: CASSGPMGGNYGYTF; CDR3 DNA: TGTGCCAGCAGCGGCCCCATGGGGGGGAACTATGGCTACACCTTC
D gene: TRBD2; J gene: TRBJ2-7; clone size: -; V gene: TRBV29-1; CDR3 protein: CSVEAGTSGAYEQYF; CDR3 DNA: TGCAGCGTTGAAGCAGGGACTAGCGGGGCCTACGAGCAGTACTTC
D gene: TRBD1; J gene: TRBJ2-7; clone size: -; V gene: TRBV27; CDR3 protein: CASSLGQGARNYEQYF; CDR3 DNA: TGTGCCAGCAGTTTGGGACAGGGGGCGAGGAACTACGAGCAGTACTTC
D gene: -; J gene: TRBJ2-1; clone size: few; V gene: TRBV12-5; CDR3 protein: CASGLVLGAMDEQFF; CDR3 DNA: TGTGCTAGTGGTTTGGTATTAGGGGCCATGGATGAGCAGTTCTTC
D gene: -; J gene: TRBJ2-7; clone size: few; V gene: TRBV6-1; CDR3 protein: CASSEEEQSSYEQYF; CDR3 DNA: TGTGCCAGCAGTGAGGAAGAACAGAGCTCCTACGAGCAGTACTTC
D gene: -; J gene: TRBJ2-5; clone size: few; V gene: TRBV2; CDR3 protein: CASSESGSTRAQYF; CDR3 DNA: TGTGCCAGCAGTGAATCGGGATCCACCCGGGCCCAGTACTTC
D gene: TRBD1; J gene: TRBJ2-3; clone size: few; V gene: TRBV11-3; CDR3 protein: CASSLGDRPDTQYF; CDR3 DNA: TGTGCCAGCAGCTTAGGGGACAGGCCAGATACGCAGTATTTT
D gene: -; J gene: TRBJ2-1; clone size: few; V gene: TRBV25-1; CDR3 protein: CASSLSESYNEQFF; CDR3 DNA: TGTGCCAGCAGTCTTAGCGAGAGTTACAATGAGCAGTTCTTC
D gene: -; J gene: TRBJ1-2; clone size: -; V gene: TRBV14; CDR3 protein: CASSQQGFRGYTF; CDR3 DNA: TGTGCCAGCAGCCAGCAGGGGTTTAGGGGCTACACCTTC
D gene: -; J gene: TRBJ2-3; clone size: -; V gene: TRBV9; CDR3 protein: CASSVGVADSTDTQYF; CDR3 DNA: TGTGCCAGCAGCGTAGGGGTAGCGGATAGCACAGATACGCAGTATTTT
D gene: -; J gene: TRBJ2-2; clone size: once; V gene: TRBV11-2; CDR3 protein: CASSLAYARELFF; CDR3 DNA: TGTGCCAGCAGCTTGGCTTATGCACGGGAGCTGTTTTTT
D gene: -; J gene: TRBJ2-5; clone size: -; V gene: TRBV15; CDR3 protein: CATSRDREETQYF; CDR3 DNA: TGTGCCACCAGCAGGGACAGAGAAGAGACCCAGTACTTC
D gene: -; J gene: TRBJ1-2; clone size: few; V gene: TRBV14; CDR3 protein: CASSRSRGENYGYTF; CDR3 DNA: TGTGCCAGCAGTCGGAGCAGGGGCGAGAACTATGGCTACACCTTC
D gene: -; J gene: TRBJ1-2; clone size: -; V gene: TRBV4-1; CDR3 protein: CASSPGPRDFYGYTF; CDR3 DNA: TGCGCCAGCAGCCCAGGGCCCCGGGACTTTTATGGCTACACCTTC
D gene: -; J gene: TRBJ1-6; clone size: few; V gene: TRBV4-1; CDR3 protein: CASSQVRVRDSPLHF; CDR3 DNA: TGCGCCAGCAGCCAAGTCCGTGTGCGCGATTCACCCCTCCACTTT
D gene: -; J gene: TRBJ1-4; clone size: -; V gene: TRBV19; CDR3 protein: CASSMTEEKLFF; CDR3 DNA: TGTGCCAGTAGTATGACAGAGGAAAAACTGTTTTTT
D gene: -; J gene: TRBJ2-6; clone size: -; V gene: TRBV29-1; CDR3 protein: CSVDGQDSGANVLTF; CDR3 DNA: TGCAGCGTTGACGGTCAGGACTCTGGGGCCAACGTCCTGACTTTC